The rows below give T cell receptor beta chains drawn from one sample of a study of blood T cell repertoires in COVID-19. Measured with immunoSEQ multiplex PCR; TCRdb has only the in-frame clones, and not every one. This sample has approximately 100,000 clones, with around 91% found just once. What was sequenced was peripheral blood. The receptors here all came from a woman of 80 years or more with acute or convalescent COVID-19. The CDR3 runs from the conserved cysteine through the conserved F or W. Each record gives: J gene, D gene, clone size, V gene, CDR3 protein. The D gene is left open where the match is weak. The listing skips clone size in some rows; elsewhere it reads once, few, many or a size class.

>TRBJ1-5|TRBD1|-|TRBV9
CASSVGTGGQPQHF
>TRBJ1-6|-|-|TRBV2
CASGEGQGYSPLHF
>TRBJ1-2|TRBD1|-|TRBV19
CASKGDSYGYTF
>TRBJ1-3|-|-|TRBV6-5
CASSYSRQGSGNTIYF
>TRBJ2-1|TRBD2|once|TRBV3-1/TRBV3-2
CASSHGLAGVPFF
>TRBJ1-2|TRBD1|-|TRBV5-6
CASSPQGPYGYTF
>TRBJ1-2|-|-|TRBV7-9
CASSLVSEDSYGYTF
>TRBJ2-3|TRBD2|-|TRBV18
CASSATSGGGSTQYF
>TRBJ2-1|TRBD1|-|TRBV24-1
CATSDPKGTGGSYNEQFF
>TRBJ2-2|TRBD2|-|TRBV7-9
CASSPGGTGELFF
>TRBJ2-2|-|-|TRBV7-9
CASSLGTGELFF
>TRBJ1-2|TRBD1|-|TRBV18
CASSPQGQSNYGYTF
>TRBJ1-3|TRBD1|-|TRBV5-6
CASSDGQGDTIYF
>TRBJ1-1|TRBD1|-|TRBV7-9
CASSKRQGLTEAFF
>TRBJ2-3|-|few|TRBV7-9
CASSSGGRAFATQYF
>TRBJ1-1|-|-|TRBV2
CASSAQGYTEAFF
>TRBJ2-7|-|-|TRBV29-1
CSATTGRISYEQYF
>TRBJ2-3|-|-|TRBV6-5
CASSLQGGTDTQYF
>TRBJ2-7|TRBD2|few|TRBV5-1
CASSLSGGSNEQYF
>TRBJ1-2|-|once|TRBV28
CASSLGLPVYGYTF
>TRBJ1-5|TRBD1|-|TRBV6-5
CASRDRENQPQHF
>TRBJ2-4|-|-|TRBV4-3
CASSQYPSRGKNIQYF
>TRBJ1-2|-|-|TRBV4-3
CASSPTVSYGYTF
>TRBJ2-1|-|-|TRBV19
CASSIDAASSYNEQFF
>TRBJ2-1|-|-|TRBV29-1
CSVDQGEQFF
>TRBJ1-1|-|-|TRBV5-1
CASSLTGRLDTEAFF
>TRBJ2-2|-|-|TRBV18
CASSPPTGTTGELFF
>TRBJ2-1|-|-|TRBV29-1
CSVTPRDEQFF
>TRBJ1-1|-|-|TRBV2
CASRERVTNTEAFF
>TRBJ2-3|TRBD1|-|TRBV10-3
CAISGDRGLDTQYF